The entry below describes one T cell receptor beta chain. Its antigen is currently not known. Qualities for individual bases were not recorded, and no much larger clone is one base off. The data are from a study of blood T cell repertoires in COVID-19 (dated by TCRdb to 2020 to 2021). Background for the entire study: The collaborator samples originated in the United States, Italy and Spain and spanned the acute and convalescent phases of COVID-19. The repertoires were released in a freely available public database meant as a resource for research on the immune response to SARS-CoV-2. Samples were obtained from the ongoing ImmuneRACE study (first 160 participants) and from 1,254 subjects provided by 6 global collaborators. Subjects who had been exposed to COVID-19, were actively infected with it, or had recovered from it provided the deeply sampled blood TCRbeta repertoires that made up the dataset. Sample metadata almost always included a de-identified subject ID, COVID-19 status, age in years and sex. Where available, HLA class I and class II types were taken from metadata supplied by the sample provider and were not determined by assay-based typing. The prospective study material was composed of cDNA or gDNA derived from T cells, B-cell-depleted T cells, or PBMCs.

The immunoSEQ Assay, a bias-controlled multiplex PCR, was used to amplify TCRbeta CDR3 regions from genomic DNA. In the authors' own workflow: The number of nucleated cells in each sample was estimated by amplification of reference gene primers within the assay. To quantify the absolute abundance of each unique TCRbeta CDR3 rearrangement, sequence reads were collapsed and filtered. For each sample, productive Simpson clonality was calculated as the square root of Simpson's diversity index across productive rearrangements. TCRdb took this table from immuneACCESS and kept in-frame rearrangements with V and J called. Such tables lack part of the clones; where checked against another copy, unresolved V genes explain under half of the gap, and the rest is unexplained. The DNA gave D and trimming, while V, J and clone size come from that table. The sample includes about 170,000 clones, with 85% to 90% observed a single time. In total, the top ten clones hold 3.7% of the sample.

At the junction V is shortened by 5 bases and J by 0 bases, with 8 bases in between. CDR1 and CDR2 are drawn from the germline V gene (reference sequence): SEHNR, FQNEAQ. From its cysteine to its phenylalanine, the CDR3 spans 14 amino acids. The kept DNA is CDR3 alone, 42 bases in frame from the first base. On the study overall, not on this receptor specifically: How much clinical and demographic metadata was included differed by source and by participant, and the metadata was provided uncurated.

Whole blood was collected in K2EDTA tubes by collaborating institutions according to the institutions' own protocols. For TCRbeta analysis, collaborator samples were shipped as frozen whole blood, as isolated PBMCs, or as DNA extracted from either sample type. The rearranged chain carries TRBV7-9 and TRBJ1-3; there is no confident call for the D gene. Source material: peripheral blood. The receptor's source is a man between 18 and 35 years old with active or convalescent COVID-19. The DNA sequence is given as TGTGCCAGCAGCCGATACGGCTCTGGAAACACCATATATTTT. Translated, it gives CASSRYGSGNTIYF.